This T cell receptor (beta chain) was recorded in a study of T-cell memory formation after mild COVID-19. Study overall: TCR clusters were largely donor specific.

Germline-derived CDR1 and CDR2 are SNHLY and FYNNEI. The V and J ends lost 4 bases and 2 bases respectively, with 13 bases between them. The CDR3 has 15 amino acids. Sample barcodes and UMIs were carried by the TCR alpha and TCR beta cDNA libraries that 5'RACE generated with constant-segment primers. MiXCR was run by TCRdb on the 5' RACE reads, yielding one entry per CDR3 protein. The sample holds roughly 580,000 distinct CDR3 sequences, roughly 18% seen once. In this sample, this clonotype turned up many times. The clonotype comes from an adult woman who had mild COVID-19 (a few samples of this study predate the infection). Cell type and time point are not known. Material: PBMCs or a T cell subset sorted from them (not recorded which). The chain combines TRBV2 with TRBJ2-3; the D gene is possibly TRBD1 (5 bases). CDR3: CASSGTPWNTDTQYF. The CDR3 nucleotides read TGTGCCAGCAGTGGGACACCCTGGAACACAGATACGCAGTATTTT.